The entry that follows covers one TCR beta chain sequence. Its matching antigen is unknown. The data derive from a study of blood T cells in healthy people across ages. PCR was performed a second time for roughly 7 to 11 cycles using a sample-barcoded 5' primer and a J-beta primer mix. All cDNA molecules were each tagged by a template-switch adaptor with 12 random nucleotides. TCRdb fed the 5' RACE reads into MiXCR, producing one record per CDR3 protein. The data contain 1.5 million to 1.9 million distinct CDR3 sequences, under 55% of them singletons. The study, taken as a whole, reports: Investigators treated diversity estimates from one million T cells as underestimates. TCR beta diversity was tightly associated with the proportion of naive T cells. PBMC samples, being unsorted, prevented any conclusive comparison of naive and antigen-experienced cells.

CDR3 length equals 16 residues. The V end lost 0 bases, the J end lost 1 base, and 13 bases lay between the germline ends. Per germline, CDR1 SGHRS and CDR2 YFSETQ. The receptor was isolated from a woman under 30 in good health. J is TRBJ1-1 and V is TRBV5-1; D possibly corresponds to TRBD1 (5 bases). The sample comprised blood. CDR3 DNA: TGCGCCAGCAGCTTGGTGGGGTCCGACAGGAACACTGAAGCTTTCTTT. It codes for CASSLVGSDRNTEAFF.